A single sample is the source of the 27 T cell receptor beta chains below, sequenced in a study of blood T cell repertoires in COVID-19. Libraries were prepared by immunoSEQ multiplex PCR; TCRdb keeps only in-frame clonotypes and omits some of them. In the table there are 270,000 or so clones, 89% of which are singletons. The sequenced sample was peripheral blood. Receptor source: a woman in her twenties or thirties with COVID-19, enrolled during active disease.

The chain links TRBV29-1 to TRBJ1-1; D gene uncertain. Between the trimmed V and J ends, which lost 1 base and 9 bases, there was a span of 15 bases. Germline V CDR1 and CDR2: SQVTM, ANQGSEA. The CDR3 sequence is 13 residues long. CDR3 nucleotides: TGCAGCGTTGAAGGGAGGGTAGGTCGGAAAGCTTTCTTT. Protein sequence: CSVEGRVGRKAFF.

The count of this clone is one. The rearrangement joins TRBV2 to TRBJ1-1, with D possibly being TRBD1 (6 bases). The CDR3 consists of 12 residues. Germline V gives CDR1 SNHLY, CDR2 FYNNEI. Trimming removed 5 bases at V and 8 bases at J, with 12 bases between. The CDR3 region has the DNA TGTGCCAGCAGTAAGAGGGGGTCGGAAGCTTTCTTT. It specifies CASSKRGSEAFF.

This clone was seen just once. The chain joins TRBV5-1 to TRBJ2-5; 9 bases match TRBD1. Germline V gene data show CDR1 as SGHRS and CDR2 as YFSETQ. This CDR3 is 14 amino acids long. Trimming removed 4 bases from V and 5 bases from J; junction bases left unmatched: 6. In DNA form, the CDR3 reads TGCGCCAGCAGCCGCGGACAGGGGAGTGAGACCCAGTACTTC. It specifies CASSRGQGSETQYF. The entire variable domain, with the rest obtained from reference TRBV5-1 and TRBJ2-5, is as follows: KAGVTQTPRYLIKTRGQQVTLSCSPISGHRSVSWYQQTPGQGLQFLFEYFSETQRNKGNFPGRFSGRQFSNSRSEMNVSTLELGDSALYLCASSRGQGSETQYFGPGTRLLVL.

CDR3 nucleotide sequence: TGTGCCAGCAGTTACCCCGGACAGGTCTTCTATGGCTACACCTTC. It translates to CASSYPGQVFYGYTF. The chain recombines TRBV6-6 with TRBJ1-2; TRBD1 agrees at 7 bases. The V gene end was trimmed by 2 bases and the J gene end by 4 bases; junction bases not matched to a gene: 7. Germline V lookup: CDR1 MNHNY, CDR2 SVGAGI (reference sequence). The CDR3 loop spans 15 amino acids.

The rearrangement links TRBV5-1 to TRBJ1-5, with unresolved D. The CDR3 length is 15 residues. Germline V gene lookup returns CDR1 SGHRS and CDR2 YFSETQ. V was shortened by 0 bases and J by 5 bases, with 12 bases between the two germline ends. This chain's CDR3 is CASSLVTPADQPQHF. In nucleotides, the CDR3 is TGCGCCAGCAGCTTGGTGACTCCGGCGGATCAGCCCCAGCATTTT.

CDR3 amino acids: CASRAGISTNEKLFF. In DNA, the CDR3 is TGTGCCAGCAGAGCAGGGATATCAACTAATGAAAAACTGTTTTTT. V usage is TRBV7-9 and J usage is TRBJ1-4; possibly TRBD1 for D (5 bases). The CDR3 length is 15 residues. CDR1 is SEHNR and CDR2 is FQNEAQ in the germline V gene (reference sequence). V dropped 6 bases and J dropped 0 bases, with 11 bases sitting between them.

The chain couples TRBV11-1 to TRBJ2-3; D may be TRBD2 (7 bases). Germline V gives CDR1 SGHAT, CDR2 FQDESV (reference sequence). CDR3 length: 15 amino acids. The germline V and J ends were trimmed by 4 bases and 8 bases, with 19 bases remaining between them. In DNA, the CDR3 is TGTGCCAGCAGCTCCCGGGGGGCGGGCAGTGGTACGCAGTATTTT. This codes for CASSSRGAGSGTQYF.

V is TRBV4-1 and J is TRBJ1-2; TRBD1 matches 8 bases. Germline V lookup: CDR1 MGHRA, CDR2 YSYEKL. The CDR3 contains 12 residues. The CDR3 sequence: CATFRGRDGYTF. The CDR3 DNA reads TGCGCTACTTTCAGGGGGCGCGACGGCTACACCTTC.

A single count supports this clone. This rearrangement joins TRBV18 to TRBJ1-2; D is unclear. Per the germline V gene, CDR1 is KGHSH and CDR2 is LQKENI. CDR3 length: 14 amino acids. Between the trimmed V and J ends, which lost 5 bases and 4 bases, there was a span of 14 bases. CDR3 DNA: TGTGCCAGCTCATCCACTAGACAAAGCTATGGCTACACCTTC. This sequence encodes CASSSTRQSYGYTF.

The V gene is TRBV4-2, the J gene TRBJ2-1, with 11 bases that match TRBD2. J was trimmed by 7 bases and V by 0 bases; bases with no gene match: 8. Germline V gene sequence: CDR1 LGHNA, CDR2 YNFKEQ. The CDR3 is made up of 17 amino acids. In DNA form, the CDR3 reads TGTGCCAGCAGCCAAGATAGCGGGGGGGCCGAGTTGAATGAGCAGTTCTTC. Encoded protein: CASSQDSGGAELNEQFF.

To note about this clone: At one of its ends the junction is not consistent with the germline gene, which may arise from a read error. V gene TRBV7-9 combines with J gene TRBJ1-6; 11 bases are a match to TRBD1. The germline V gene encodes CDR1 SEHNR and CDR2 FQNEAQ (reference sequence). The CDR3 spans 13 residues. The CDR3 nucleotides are TGTGTCAGCCAGGGACAGGGGGGTTCACCCCTCCACTTT. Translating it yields CVSQGQGGSPLHF. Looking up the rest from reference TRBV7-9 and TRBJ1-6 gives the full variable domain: DTGVSQNPRHKITKRGQNVTFRCDPISEHNRLYWYRQTLGQGPEFLTYFQNEAQLEKSRLLSDRFSAERPKGSFSTLEIQRTEQGDSAMYLCVSQGQGGSPLHFGNGTRLTVT.

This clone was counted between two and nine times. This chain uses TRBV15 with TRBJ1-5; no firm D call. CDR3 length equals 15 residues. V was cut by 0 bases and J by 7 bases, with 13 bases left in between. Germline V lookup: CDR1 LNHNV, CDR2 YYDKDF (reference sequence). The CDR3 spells CATSRDEGIGQPQHF. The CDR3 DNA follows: TGTGCCACCAGCAGAGATGAAGGAATCGGGCAGCCCCAGCATTTT.

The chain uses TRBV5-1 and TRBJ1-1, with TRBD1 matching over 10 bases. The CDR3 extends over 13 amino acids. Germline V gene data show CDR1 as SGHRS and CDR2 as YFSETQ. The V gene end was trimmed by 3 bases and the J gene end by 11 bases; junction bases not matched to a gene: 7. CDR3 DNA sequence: TGCGCCAGCAGCTCGGACAGGGGGGCGTGGGCTTTCTTT. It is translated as CASSSDRGAWAFF.

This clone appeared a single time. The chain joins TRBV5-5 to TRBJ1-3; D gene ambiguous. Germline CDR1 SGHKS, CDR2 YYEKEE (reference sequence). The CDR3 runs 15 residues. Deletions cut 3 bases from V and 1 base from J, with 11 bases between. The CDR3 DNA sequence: TGTGCCAGCAGCTATCAAACATCTTCTGGAAACACCATATATTTT. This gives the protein CASSYQTSSGNTIYF.

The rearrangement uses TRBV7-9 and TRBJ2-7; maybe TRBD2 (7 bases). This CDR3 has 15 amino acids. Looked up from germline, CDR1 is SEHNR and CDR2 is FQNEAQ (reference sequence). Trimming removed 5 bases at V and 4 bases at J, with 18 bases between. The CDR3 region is CASSQAGRGAYEQYF. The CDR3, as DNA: TGTGCCAGCAGCCAGGCGGGACGGGGGGCTTACGAGCAGTACTTC. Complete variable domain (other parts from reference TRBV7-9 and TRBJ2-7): DTGVSQNPRHKITKRGQNVTFRCDPISEHNRLYWYRQTLGQGPEFLTYFQNEAQLEKSRLLSDRFSAERPKGSFSTLEIQRTEQGDSAMYLCASSQAGRGAYEQYFGPGTRLTVT.

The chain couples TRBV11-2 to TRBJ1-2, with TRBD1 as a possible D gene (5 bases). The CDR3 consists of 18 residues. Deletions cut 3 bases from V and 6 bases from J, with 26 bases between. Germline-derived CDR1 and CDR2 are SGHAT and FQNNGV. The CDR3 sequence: CASSFPTLRKGLRDGYTF. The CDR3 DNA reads TGTGCCAGCAGCTTTCCTACCCTGAGGAAGGGGCTTCGGGATGGCTACACCTTC.

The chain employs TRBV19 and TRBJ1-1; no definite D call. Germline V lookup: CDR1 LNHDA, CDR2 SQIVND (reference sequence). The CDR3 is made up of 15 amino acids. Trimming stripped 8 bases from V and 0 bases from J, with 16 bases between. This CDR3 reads CASGPAGGLNTEAFF. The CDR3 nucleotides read TGTGCCAGTGGCCCCGCCGGAGGGCTGAACACTGAAGCTTTCTTT.

CDR3 in DNA: TGTGCCAGCAGCCAAACCGGGACTCCCCCCTATAATGAAAAACTGTTTTTT. Translation: CASSQTGTPPYNEKLFF. V usage is TRBV4-2 and J usage is TRBJ1-4, with D tentatively TRBD1 (5 bases). The length of the CDR3 is 17 residues. Germline values: CDR1 LGHNA, CDR2 YNFKEQ. Trimming removed 2 bases at V and 4 bases at J, with 17 bases between.

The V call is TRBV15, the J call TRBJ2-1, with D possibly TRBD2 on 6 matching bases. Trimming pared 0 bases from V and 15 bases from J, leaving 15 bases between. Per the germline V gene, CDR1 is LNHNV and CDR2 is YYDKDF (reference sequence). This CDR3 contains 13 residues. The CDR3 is CATSRDRRLGRFF. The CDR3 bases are TGTGCCACCAGCAGAGATCGACGGCTCGGGAGGTTCTTC.

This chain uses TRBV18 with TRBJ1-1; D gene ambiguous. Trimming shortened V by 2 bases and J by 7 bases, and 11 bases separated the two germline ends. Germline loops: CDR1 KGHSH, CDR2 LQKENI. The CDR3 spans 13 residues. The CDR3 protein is CASSPEVLVEAFF. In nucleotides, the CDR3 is TGTGCCAGCTCACCAGAGGTTTTAGTTGAAGCTTTCTTT.

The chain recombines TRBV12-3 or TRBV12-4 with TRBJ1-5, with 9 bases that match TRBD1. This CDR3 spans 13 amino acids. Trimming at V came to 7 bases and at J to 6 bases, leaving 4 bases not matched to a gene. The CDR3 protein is CASIGTGSQPQHF. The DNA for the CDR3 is TGTGCCAGCATCGGGACAGGGAGTCAGCCCCAGCATTTT.

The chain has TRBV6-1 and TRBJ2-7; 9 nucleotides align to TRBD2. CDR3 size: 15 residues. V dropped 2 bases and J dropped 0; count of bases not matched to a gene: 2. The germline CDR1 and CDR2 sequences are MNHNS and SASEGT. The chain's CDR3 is CASSEYSGSSYEQYF. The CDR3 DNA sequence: TGTGCCAGCAGTGAATATAGCGGGAGCTCCTACGAGCAGTACTTC.

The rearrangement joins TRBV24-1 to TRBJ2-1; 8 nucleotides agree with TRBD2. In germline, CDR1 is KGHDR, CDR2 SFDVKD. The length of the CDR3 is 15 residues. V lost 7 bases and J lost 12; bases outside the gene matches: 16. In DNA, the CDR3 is TGTGCCACCAGCCCACCGGGGGGGAGTCTGGTGGGGCAGTTCTTC. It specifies CATSPPGGSLVGQFF.

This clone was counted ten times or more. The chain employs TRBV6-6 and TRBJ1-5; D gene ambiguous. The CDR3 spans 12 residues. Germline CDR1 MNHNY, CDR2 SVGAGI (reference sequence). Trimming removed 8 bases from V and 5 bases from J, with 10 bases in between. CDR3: CASGPSYQPQHF. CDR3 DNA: TGTGCCAGCGGGCCCTCATATCAGCCCCAGCATTTT.

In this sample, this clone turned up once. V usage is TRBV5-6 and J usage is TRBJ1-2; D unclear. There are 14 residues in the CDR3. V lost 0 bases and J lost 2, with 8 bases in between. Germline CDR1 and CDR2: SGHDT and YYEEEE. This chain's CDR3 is CASSLEGGNYGYTF. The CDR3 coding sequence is TGTGCCAGCAGCTTGGAGGGAGGGAACTATGGCTACACCTTC.

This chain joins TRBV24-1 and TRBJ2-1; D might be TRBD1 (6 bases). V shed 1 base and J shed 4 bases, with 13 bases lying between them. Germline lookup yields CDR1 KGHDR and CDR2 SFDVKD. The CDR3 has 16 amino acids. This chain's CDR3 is CATSDLQGGNYNEQFF. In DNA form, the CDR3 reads TGTGCCACCAGTGATTTACAGGGTGGGAATTACAATGAGCAGTTCTTC.

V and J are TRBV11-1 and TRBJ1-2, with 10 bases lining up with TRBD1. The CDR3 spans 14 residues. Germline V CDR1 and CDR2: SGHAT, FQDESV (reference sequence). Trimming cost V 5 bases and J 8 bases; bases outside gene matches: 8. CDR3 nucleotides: TGTGCCAGCAGCCCCAGACAGGGGGCGCTGGGCTACACCTTC. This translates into CASSPRQGALGYTF.